Below are 17 T cell receptor beta chains sequenced from a single sample in a study of T-cell memory formation after mild COVID-19. TCRdb redid the calling of the 5' RACE reads with MiXCR, one entry per CDR3 protein. Among fewer than 550,000 distinct CDR3 sequences listed, 20% were seen once. The sequenced sample consisted of PBMCs or a T cell subset sorted from them (not recorded which). The receptors come from an adult woman who had mild COVID-19 (a few samples of this study predate the infection). Cell type and time point are not known.

CDR3 residues: CASSPQGGQEETQYF. The CDR3 DNA follows: TGTGCCAGCAGCCCTCAGGGGGGACAGGAAGAGACCCAGTACTTC. V gene TRBV14 combines with J gene TRBJ2-5; 8 nucleotides agree with TRBD1. The CDR3 runs to 15 residues. Germline CDR1 SGHDN, CDR2 FVKESK. V gave up 4 bases and J gave up 3 bases; unmatched junction bases: 7.

This clonotype was observed a few times. V gene TRBV2 combines with J gene TRBJ1-2; D may be TRBD1 (6 bases). The CDR3 extends over 14 amino acids. V dropped 2 bases and J dropped 7 bases, with 14 bases sitting between them. Germline V CDR1 and CDR2: SNHLY, FYNNEI. CDR3: CASSEKTGMFGYTF. In DNA, the CDR3 is TGTGCCAGCAGTGAAAAAACAGGGATGTTTGGCTACACCTTC.

The CDR3 nucleotides are TGCGCCAGCAAAAGGAGGGCAAGGGGAGGATTTCGCTACGAGCAGTACTTC. Its translation is CASKRRARGGFRYEQYF. V is TRBV10-1 and J is TRBJ2-7; a possible D gene is TRBD2 (6 bases). V gave up 7 bases and J gave up 3 bases, with 25 bases separating them. Germline CDR1 is WNHNN and CDR2 is SYGVQD (reference sequence). The CDR3 sequence is 17 residues long.

The chain uses TRBV10-3 and TRBJ1-1; no clear D gene. Germline-derived CDR1 and CDR2 are ENHRY and SYGVKD. Trimming shortened V by 0 bases and J by 0 bases, and 14 bases separated the two germline ends. There are 17 residues in the CDR3. The CDR3 DNA sequence: TGTGCCATCAGTGAGTCGGTGGGTATGAAAATGAACACTGAAGCTTTCTTT. Residues: CAISESVGMKMNTEAFF.

The J gene is TRBJ2-6, the V gene TRBV29-1, with 7 bases matching TRBD1. The CDR3 consists of 17 residues. Germline CDR1 reads SQVTM; CDR2 reads ANQGSEA. The junction had 7 bases not matched to a gene; V was cut back by 2 bases and J by 0 bases. CDR3 sequence: CSVEYGTDSSGANVLTF. CDR3 nucleotides: TGCAGCGTTGAATACGGGACAGACAGCTCTGGGGCCAACGTCCTGACTTTC.

Ten or more counts support this clonotype. J is TRBJ2-1 and V is TRBV9; the D is unclear. With 9 bases removed from V and 9 bases from J, the gap between germline ends came to 4 bases. CDR1 is SGDLS, CDR2 YYNGEE, per germline. The CDR3 spans 8 residues. This chain's CDR3 is CATPEQFF. The CDR3 DNA reads TGTGCCACCCCTGAGCAGTTCTTC.

This clonotype was seen a handful of times. The genes are TRBV2 and TRBJ2-1, with D unclear. Trimming left V 7 bases short and J 4 bases short, with 11 bases between. CDR3 length: 13 amino acids. Germline V gene data show CDR1 as SNHLY and CDR2 as FYNNEI. This chain's CDR3 is CASISARYNEQFF. CDR3 DNA sequence: TGTGCCAGCATCTCAGCCCGATACAATGAGCAGTTCTTC.

The chain joins TRBV9 to TRBJ1-2; 11 positions agree with TRBD1. This CDR3 has 12 amino acids. V was pared by 5 bases and J by 10 bases, with 4 bases of the junction left unmatched. Germline lookup yields CDR1 SGDLS and CDR2 YYNGEE. The CDR3 sequence: CASRGTGGAYTF. CDR3 bases: TGTGCCAGCAGGGGGACAGGGGGAGCCTACACCTTC.

This clonotype was seen more than once but under ten times. V gene TRBV5-1 combines with J gene TRBJ2-3; D perhaps matches TRBD2 (6 bases). V lost 0 bases, J lost 6 bases, and 17 bases lay in between. Germline CDR1 SGHRS, CDR2 YFSETQ. The length of the CDR3 is 16 residues. This chain's CDR3 is CASSLVGTSTSDTQYF. CDR3 DNA sequence: TGCGCCAGCAGCTTGGTTGGGACTTCGACGTCCGATACGCAGTATTTT.

This clonotype was recorded at least ten times. CDR3 sequence: CASRENSYNSPLHF. The CDR3 DNA is TGCGCCAGCCGAGAGAACTCCTATAATTCACCCCTCCACTTT. J is TRBJ1-6 and V is TRBV5-1, with D uncertain. Between the trimmed V and J ends, which lost 7 bases and 0 bases, there was a span of 8 bases. The germline CDR1 and CDR2 sequences are SGHRS and YFSETQ. This CDR3 is built from 14 residues.

The chain carries TRBV12-3 or TRBV12-4 and TRBJ2-5; D not resolved. This CDR3 region has 14 residues. V lost 6 bases and J lost 4, with 15 bases in between. CDR3 protein: CASSHFGTRETQYF. In DNA, the CDR3 is TGTGCCAGCAGCCACTTCGGAACACGAGAGACCCAGTACTTC.

This clonotype has a handful of counts. V is TRBV18 and J is TRBJ1-2, with D possibly matching TRBD1 (5 bases). CDR3 length: 16 amino acids. Germline CDR1 is KGHSH and CDR2 is LQKENI. Trimming took 0 bases from V and 2 from J, leaving 13 bases between them. CDR3 DNA: TGTGCCAGCTCACCACCGTCGGGGCGGGGGAACTATGGCTACACCTTC. Amino acid sequence: CASSPPSGRGNYGYTF.

CDR3 protein: CASSRNRGEFGDEQFF. The CDR3 DNA is TGTGCCAGCAGCCGAAACAGGGGCGAGTTTGGAGATGAGCAGTTCTTC. The J gene is TRBJ2-1, the V gene TRBV7-2, with 7 bases that match TRBD1. In germline, CDR1 is SGHTA, CDR2 FQGNSA. The junction had 15 bases not matched to a gene; V was cut back by 5 bases and J by 8 bases. This CDR3 region has 16 residues.

This clonotype was seen a handful of times. The chain links TRBV10-3 to TRBJ2-1; the D gene is possibly TRBD2 (6 bases). The CDR3 is 14 amino acids. V lost 10 bases to trimming and J lost 6 bases, with 19 bases between them. Germline-derived CDR1 and CDR2 are ENHRY and SYGVKD. CDR3 DNA: TGTGCCACAACCTCCGGGAGTCAGGGCAATGAGCAGTTCTTC. Its translation: CATTSGSQGNEQFF.

This clonotype has a handful of counts. J is TRBJ2-7 and V is TRBV12-3 or TRBV12-4, with D perhaps TRBD2 (6 bases). Trimming removed 7 bases at V and 10 bases at J, with 23 bases between. This CDR3 is built from 14 residues. This CDR3 reads CASILSAGGFEQYF. The CDR3 nucleotides are TGTGCCAGCATATTAAGCGCTGGGGGGTTCGAACAGTACTTC.

Only a few counts were recorded for this clonotype. The chain combines TRBV20-1 with TRBJ2-7; D call uncertain. Trimming took 3 bases from V and 4 from J, leaving 13 bases between them. CDR1 DFQATT and CDR2 SNEGSKA come from the germline V gene (reference sequence). The CDR3 sequence is 13 residues long. The CDR3 loop reads CSASVDSPYEQYF. The DNA of the CDR3 is TGCAGTGCTAGTGTAGATTCCCCGTACGAGCAGTACTTC.

The J gene is TRBJ2-5, the V gene TRBV20-1; perhaps TRBD2 as D (7 bases). This CDR3 contains 15 residues. The V gene lost 6 bases and the J gene lost 5 bases, with 22 bases spanning the gap. Germline CDR1 and CDR2: DFQATT and SNEGSKA (reference sequence). The CDR3 coding sequence is TGCAGTGCCCGCCCCCAACGGGGGGCCAGGGAGACCCAGTACTTC. Translation gives CSARPQRGARETQYF.